The clone carrying this T cell receptor beta chain was observed a handful of times. Its antigen is unidentified. In germline, CDR1 is MNHNY, CDR2 SVGAGI (reference sequence). The V and J ends lost 7 bases and 0 bases respectively, with 16 bases between them. This CDR3 contains 16 residues. Produced via immunoSEQ multiplex PCR; TCRdb's table is partial and in-frame only. The sample has tens of thousands of clones, over 75% seen once. These data are taken from a study of identifying expanded T cells in peripheral blood. Collection occurred without any documented infections or immune events in donors. Study conclusions and caveats: Technical replicates showed roughly 1.2 changed clones; approximately two weeks roughly 16; four weeks 19. Approximately two-week clone count variance significantly increased as total template count grew.

The sequencing sample was made of blood. This TCR was recovered from a person aged 18 to 69 in good health. The chain uses TRBV6-6 and TRBJ1-3, with D possibly TRBD1 on 6 matching bases. CDR3 sequence: CASTYPDSSSGNTIYF. The DNA for the CDR3 is TGTGCCAGCACCTACCCGGACAGTAGCTCTGGAAACACCATATATTTT.